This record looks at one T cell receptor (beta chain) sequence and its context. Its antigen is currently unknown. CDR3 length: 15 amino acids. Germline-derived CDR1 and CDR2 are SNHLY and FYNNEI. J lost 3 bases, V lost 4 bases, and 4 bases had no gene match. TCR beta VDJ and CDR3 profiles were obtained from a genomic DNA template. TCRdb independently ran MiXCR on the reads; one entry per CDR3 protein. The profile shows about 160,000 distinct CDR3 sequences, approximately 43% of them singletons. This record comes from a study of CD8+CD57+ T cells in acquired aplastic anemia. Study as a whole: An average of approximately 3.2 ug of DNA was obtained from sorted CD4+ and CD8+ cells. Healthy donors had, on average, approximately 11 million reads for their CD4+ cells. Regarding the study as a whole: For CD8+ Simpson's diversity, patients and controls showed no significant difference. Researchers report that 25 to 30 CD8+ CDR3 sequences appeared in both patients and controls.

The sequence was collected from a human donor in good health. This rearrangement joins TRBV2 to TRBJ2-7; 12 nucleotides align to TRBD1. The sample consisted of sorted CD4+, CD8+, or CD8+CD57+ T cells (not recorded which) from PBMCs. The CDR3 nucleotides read TGTGCCAGCAGTGCGGGGACAGGGGGCGGCTACGAGCAGTACTTC. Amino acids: CASSAGTGGGYEQYF.